This T cell receptor (beta chain) was identified in a study of blood T cell repertoires in COVID-19. Study-level information: Collection of acute and convalescent COVID-19 samples took place in the United States, Italy and Spain. In each case, the material was cDNA or gDNA derived from T cells, B-cell-depleted T cells, or PBMCs.

This CDR3 spans 17 amino acids. Trimming took 1 base from V and 1 from J, leaving 14 bases between them. Germline assignment: CDR1 SNHLY and CDR2 FYNNEI. Here immunoSEQ multiplex PCR was the method, and the copy in TCRdb shows in-frame clones only, minus some. The sample holds around 450,000 clones, 90% seen once. Individuals aged roughly 18 to 95 years were recruited from about two dozen US areas. Resolution of symptoms, clearance, or two negative PCRs was present in recovered Cohort 3 donors. This clonotype was obtained from a man younger than 35 who had recovered from COVID-19. The sequenced sample consisted of PBMCs or T cells enriched from blood (not recorded which). The J gene is TRBJ2-1, the V gene TRBV2; D is ambiguous. CDR3 amino acids: CASSEGGGLLSYNEQFF. The CDR3 DNA reads TGTGCCAGCAGTGAAGGAGGTGGCCTTCTATCCTACAATGAGCAGTTCTTC.